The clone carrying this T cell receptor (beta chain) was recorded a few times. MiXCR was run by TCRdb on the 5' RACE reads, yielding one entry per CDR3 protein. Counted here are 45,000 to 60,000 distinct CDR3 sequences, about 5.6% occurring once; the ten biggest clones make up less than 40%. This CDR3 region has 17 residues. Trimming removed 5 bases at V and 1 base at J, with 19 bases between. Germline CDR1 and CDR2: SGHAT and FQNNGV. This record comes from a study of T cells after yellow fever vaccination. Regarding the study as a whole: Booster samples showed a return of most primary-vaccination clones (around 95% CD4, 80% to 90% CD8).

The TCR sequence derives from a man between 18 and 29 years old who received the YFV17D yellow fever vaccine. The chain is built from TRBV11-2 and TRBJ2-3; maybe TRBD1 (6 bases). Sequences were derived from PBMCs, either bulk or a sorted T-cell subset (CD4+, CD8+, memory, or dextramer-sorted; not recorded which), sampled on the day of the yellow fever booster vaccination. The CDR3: CASSLRTVPFGTDTQYF. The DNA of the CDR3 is TGTGCCAGCAGCCTCCGGACAGTCCCTTTTGGCACAGATACGCAGTATTTT. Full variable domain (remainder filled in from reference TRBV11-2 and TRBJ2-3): EAGVAQSPRYKIIEKRQSVAFWCNPISGHATLYWYQQILGQGPKLLIQFQNNGVVDDSQLPKDRFSAERLKGVDSTLKIQPAKLEDSAVYLCASSLRTVPFGTDTQYFGPGTRLTVL.